These 27 T cell receptor beta chains were sequenced from one sample in a study of regulatory T cells in long-lasting Graves disease. Through Arm-PCR of CDR3 regions and iRepertoire HTBI primers, TCR beta libraries were built. TCRdb used MiXCR to reprocess the multiplex PCR reads, holding one entry per CDR3 protein. This sample has more than 300,000 distinct CDR3 sequences, with roughly 21% found just once. Noted time point: persistent/refractory GD, antithyroid drugs over 5 years with positive TRAb. PBMCs were the source of the RNA used for TCR sequencing. This sample comprised peripheral blood mononuclear cells (PBMCs), obtained when the disease was refractory, from a patient treated with antithyroid drugs. These receptors were collected from a female donor with Graves disease.

This clonotype showed up just a few times. The chain carries TRBV11-3 and TRBJ2-7; D gene unclear. Germline loops: CDR1 SGHNT, CDR2 YENEEA. Trimming cost V 0 bases and J 0 bases, with 9 bases left between them. This CDR3 is built from 15 residues. The CDR3: CASSLDFGSSYEQYF. CDR3 DNA sequence: TGTGCCAGCAGCTTAGACTTCGGGTCCTCCTACGAGCAGTACTTC.

This clonotype was observed many times. The chain is built from TRBV5-1 and TRBJ2-7, with D possibly matching TRBD1 (6 bases). Trimming took off 0 bases at V and 3 bases at J, with 10 bases between the two ends. Germline CDR1 SGHRS, CDR2 YFSETQ. This CDR3 contains 14 residues. The CDR3, as DNA: TGCGCCAGCAGCTTGGAGGGGGACATCTACGAGCAGTACTTC. Translated, it gives CASSLEGDIYEQYF.

This clonotype showed up many times. V and J are TRBV11-2 and TRBJ2-7, with unresolved D. The germline V gene encodes CDR1 SGHAT and CDR2 FQNNGV. Trimming took 5 bases from V and 3 from J, leaving 17 bases between them. The CDR3 extends over 15 amino acids. CDR3 sequence reads: CASSGVKLTNYEQYF. The CDR3 bases are TGTGCCAGCAGCGGCGTTAAATTGACAAACTACGAGCAGTACTTC.

V gene TRBV20-1 combines with J gene TRBJ1-5; maybe TRBD1 (6 bases). V lost 4 bases and J lost 4, with 17 bases in between. The CDR3 is made up of 15 amino acids. Germline-derived CDR1 and CDR2 are DFQATT and SNEGSKA (reference sequence). CDR3 coding DNA: TGCAGTGCTACACTCGGGGCGGGGGCGAATCAGCCCCAGCATTTT. This sequence encodes CSATLGAGANQPQHF.

The rearrangement uses TRBV7-9 and TRBJ2-3; 10 bases line up with TRBD1. CDR1 and CDR2 (germline): SEHNR, FQNEAQ (reference sequence). CDR3 size: 15 residues. Losses at the gene ends were 5 bases for V and 6 bases for J; bases not matched to a gene: 8. The CDR3 is CASSDPGTGEDTQYF. CDR3 nucleotide sequence: TGTGCCAGCAGCGACCCCGGGACAGGGGAGGATACGCAGTATTTT.

This clonotype was observed a handful of times. The chain employs TRBV5-1 and TRBJ1-1; tentatively, D is TRBD1 (6 bases). V was cut by 4 bases and J by 1 base, with 14 bases left in between. Germline values: CDR1 SGHRS, CDR2 YFSETQ. The CDR3 runs to 15 residues. The DNA for the CDR3 is TGCGCCAGCAGCAAAACGACAGGAGGGAACACTGAAGCTTTCTTT. It yields the protein CASSKTTGGNTEAFF.

Written as DNA, the CDR3 is TGTGCCAGCAGCTTATTTGGGGGGCGAGTGACTGAAGCTTTCTTT. It is translated as CASSLFGGRVTEAFF. The chain uses TRBV7-2 and TRBJ1-1; tentative D call: TRBD1 (6 bases). The length of the CDR3 is 15 residues. In germline, CDR1 is SGHTA, CDR2 FQGNSA. V was clipped by 2 bases and J by 5 bases, with 15 bases between them.

The chain employs TRBV14 and TRBJ2-5, with 11 bases matching TRBD2. After removal of 2 bases from V and 1 base from J, the junction contained 9 bases not matched to a gene. The CDR3 has 18 amino acids. Germline V gene sequence: CDR1 SGHDN, CDR2 FVKESK. As DNA, the CDR3 is TGTGCCAGCAGCCAATCAGGTAGACTAGCGGGACTCCAAGAGACCCAGTACTTC. Translation: CASSQSGRLAGLQETQYF.

Many counts were recorded for this clonotype. A read error may account for a junction end that differs from germline. The chain links TRBV5-1 to TRBJ1-5, with a possible D match to TRBD1 (6 bases). Looked up from germline, CDR1 is SGHRS and CDR2 is YFSETQ. The length of the CDR3 is 15 residues. CDR3 bases: TGTGCCAGCAGCCTAGGGGGTTATAGCAATCAGCCCCAGCATTTT. This gives the protein CASSLGGYSNQPQHF.

The gene calls are TRBV24-1 and TRBJ1-6, with TRBD1 as a possible D gene (6 bases). This CDR3 contains 18 residues. V was clipped by 4 bases and J by 6 bases, with 21 bases between them. Germline V gene lookup returns CDR1 KGHDR and CDR2 SFDVKD. DNA of the CDR3: TGTGCCACCAGTGAAAATGCCGGGACACGGATGCTTAATTCACCCCTCCACTTT. Translation gives CATSENAGTRMLNSPLHF.

The V call is TRBV7-9, the J call TRBJ2-2; 12 bases align to TRBD1. J lost 4 bases, V lost 5 bases, and 5 bases had no gene match. The CDR3 has 16 amino acids. Germline CDR1 reads SEHNR; CDR2 reads FQNEAQ (reference sequence). The CDR3 sequence is CASSIGTGGGTGELFF. CDR3 nucleotides: TGTGCCAGCAGCATCGGGACAGGGGGCGGCACCGGGGAGCTGTTTTTT.

There are many counts of this clonotype. For the CDR3, the DNA is TGTGCCAGCAGCACCGGCAGGGCGGGGGGTCGGTACTACGAGCAGTACTTC. Encoded protein: CASSTGRAGGRYYEQYF. The chain recombines TRBV11-2 with TRBJ2-7; 8 bases fit TRBD2. J lost 3 bases, V lost 5 bases, and 15 bases had no gene match. CDR3 length: 17 residues. CDR1 and CDR2 (germline): SGHAT, FQNNGV.

This sequence joins TRBV3-1 and TRBJ1-1; TRBD1 is a possible D gene (5 bases). Between the trimmed V and J ends, which lost 4 bases and 4 bases, there was a span of 13 bases. Germline V CDR1 and CDR2: LGHDT, YNNKEL (reference sequence). There are 14 residues in the CDR3. The CDR3 sequence is CASSLSGGGTEAFF. The CDR3 coding sequence is TGTGCCAGCAGCCTTAGTGGGGGGGGCACTGAAGCTTTCTTT.

There are a few counts of this clonotype. The chain joins TRBV20-1 to TRBJ1-2; D may be TRBD1 (6 bases). Trimming removed 3 bases at V and 4 bases at J, with 18 bases between. The germline gives CDR1 DFQATT, CDR2 SNEGSKA (reference sequence). CDR3 length: 15 residues. Here the CDR3 DNA reads TGCAGTGCTAGGGGGACCGCCGACAGGCCCTATGGCTACACCTTC. Residues: CSARGTADRPYGYTF.

This clonotype was seen at least ten times. The chain is built from TRBV27 and TRBJ2-5; D remains unclear. CDR3 length: 13 residues. From germline, CDR1 is MNHEY and CDR2 SMNVEV (reference sequence). Trimming pared 5 bases from V and 4 bases from J, leaving 11 bases between. CDR3 sequence: CASSPGPSETQYF. The CDR3, as DNA: TGTGCCAGCAGTCCCGGACCCTCAGAGACCCAGTACTTC.

This clonotype was counted ten times or more. J is TRBJ1-5 and V is TRBV28; 7 bases agree with TRBD1. Unmatched junction bases numbered 13, after V lost 11 bases and J lost 0 bases. The CDR3 has 16 residues. Germline V gene lookup returns CDR1 MDHEN and CDR2 SYDVKM. The CDR3 here is CAGGQTLPYSNQPQHF. The CDR3 DNA reads TGTGCCGGGGGACAGACCCTTCCGTATAGCAATCAGCCCCAGCATTTT.

This clonotype has at least ten counts. The CDR3 protein is CASSRATGVFETQYF. CDR3 coding DNA: TGTGCCAGCAGCCGGGCTACAGGCGTGTTCGAGACCCAGTACTTC. V gene TRBV12-3 or TRBV12-4 combines with J gene TRBJ2-5, with a tentative D call TRBD1 (5 bases). The length of the CDR3 is 15 residues. V gave up 6 bases and J gave up 5 bases, with 19 bases separating them.

As for this clonotype: A much larger clone differs from this one at a single base, so this may be a read error. This chain links TRBV12-3 or TRBV12-4 with TRBJ1-4; the D is unclear. The CDR3 runs to 14 residues. This chain's CDR3 is CASSFAGSGERLFF. CDR3 in DNA: TGTGCCAGCAGTTTTGCCGGGAGCGGGGAAAGACTGTTTTTT.

This clonotype was counted many times. The rearrangement joins TRBV12-3 or TRBV12-4 to TRBJ2-1, with D possibly being TRBD2 (6 bases). V dropped 4 bases and J dropped 7 bases, with 17 bases sitting between them. The CDR3 contains 15 residues. Here the CDR3 DNA reads TGTGCCAGCAGTTCCCGGACTATCTCGGGGAATGAGCAGTTCTTC. Its protein product is CASSSRTISGNEQFF.

The chain has TRBV27 and TRBJ2-5, with 12 bases fitting TRBD2. Germline V CDR1 and CDR2: MNHEY, SMNVEV (reference sequence). Trimming removed 7 bases from V and 5 bases from J; junction bases left unmatched: 11. The CDR3 consists of 16 residues. CDR3 nucleotides: TGTGCCAGCAAACCGACTAGCGGGGGATCTCGGGAGACCCAGTACTTC. Protein sequence: CASKPTSGGSRETQYF.

This clonotype turned up a few times. J is TRBJ2-7 and V is TRBV7-6, with no clear D. Looked up from germline, CDR1 is SGHVS and CDR2 is FNYEAQ. CDR3 length: 14 amino acids. V was clipped by 1 base and J by 5 bases, with 12 bases between them. DNA for the CDR3: TGTGCCAGCAGCTTAGATTTGGGAACCCACGAGCAGTACTTC. Residues: CASSLDLGTHEQYF.

The genes are TRBV18 and TRBJ1-1; D remains ambiguous. CDR3 length: 13 residues. The germline gives CDR1 KGHSH, CDR2 LQKENI. The V end lost 5 bases, the J end lost 1 base, and 8 bases lay between the germline ends. This chain's CDR3 is CASSLKTNTEAFF. The CDR3 DNA reads TGTGCCAGCTCATTGAAAACGAACACTGAAGCTTTCTTT.

In its sample, this clonotype was seen many times. V gene TRBV20-1 combines with J gene TRBJ2-7; 7 bases agree with TRBD1. This CDR3 is 13 amino acids long. The V gene's germline CDR1 is DFQATT and CDR2 SNEGSKA (reference sequence). The CDR3 bases are TGCAGCCTCCCCGGGACAGCCTCCTACGAGCAGTACTTC. Protein sequence: CSLPGTASYEQYF.

This chain joins TRBV27 and TRBJ2-7; a possible D gene is TRBD2 (5 bases). Germline V CDR1 and CDR2: MNHEY, SMNVEV (reference sequence). This CDR3 has 15 residues. The CDR3 region has the DNA TGTGTCACGAAGGCCCCGGGAAAATCCATCTACGAGCAGTACTTC. This translates into CVTKAPGKSIYEQYF.

The V call is TRBV7-9, the J call TRBJ1-6; perhaps TRBD1 as D (6 bases). V was pared by 4 bases and J by 7 bases, with 14 bases between. Germline CDR1 and CDR2: SEHNR and FQNEAQ (reference sequence). The CDR3 covers 15 residues. The DNA for the CDR3 is TGTGCCAGCAGCTCCACAGGGTCTGAAAATTCACCCCTCCACTTT. Amino acid sequence: CASSSTGSENSPLHF.

The V gene is TRBV6-2 or TRBV6-3, the J gene TRBJ2-1; 10 bases fit TRBD1. V was clipped by 5 bases and J by 8 bases; unmatched bases: 9. The V gene's germline CDR1 is MNHEY and CDR2 SVGEGT. The CDR3 covers 15 residues. The CDR3, as DNA: TGTGCCAGCAGTGAATCCCGGACAGGGGGGGATGAGCAGTTCTTC. Translated: CASSESRTGGDEQFF.

This clonotype was detected many times. This chain connects TRBV7-2 to TRBJ2-2; TRBD1 matches 9 bases. Looked up from germline, CDR1 is SGHTA and CDR2 is FQGNSA. V lost 5 bases and J lost 8; bases outside the gene matches: 6. This CDR3 has 14 amino acids. The CDR3 nucleotides are TGTGCCAGCAGCCGAGTACAGGGGGCTGGGGAGCTGTTTTTT. Translated: CASSRVQGAGELFF.